These 25 T cell receptor beta chains came from one sample sequenced in a study of T cell repertoires in cytomegalovirus infection. TCRdb reprocessed the reads with MiXCR, giving one entry per CDR3 protein. The profile covers 40,000 to 55,000 distinct CDR3 sequences, with around 20% appearing a single time and about 30% taken by the ten largest. These receptors have no identified antigens. Sample: CD8+ T cells from cultured PBMCs, taken from culture after CMV antigen stimulation. The receptors here all came from a human donor in good health (CMV status not recorded). Some clones in this sample may be carry-over from other donors' samples.

The chain joins TRBV28 to TRBJ2-1; either TRBD1 or TRBD2 may supply D (6 bases each). The length of the CDR3 is 16 residues. The germline V gene encodes CDR1 MDHEN and CDR2 SYDVKM. V was clipped by 5 bases and J by 3 bases, with 17 bases between them. CDR3 DNA: TGTGCCAGCAGTCTACTCCGGGGGCTCTACTACAATGAGCAGTTCTTC. Protein sequence: CASSLLRGLYYNEQFF. Together with reference TRBV28 and TRBJ2-1, the CDR3 gives the full variable domain: DVKVTQSSRYLVKRTGEKVFLECVQDMDHENMFWYRQDPGLGLRLIYFSYDVKMKEKGDIPEGYSVSREKKERFSLILESASTNQTSMYLCASSLLRGLYYNEQFFGPGTRLTVL.

The rearrangement joins TRBV19 to TRBJ1-2; 7 bases align to TRBD1. Per germline, CDR1 LNHDA and CDR2 SQIVND (reference sequence). The CDR3 covers 15 residues. With V trimmed by 8 bases and J by 2 bases, 11 bases remained unmatched. CDR3 DNA sequence: TGTGCCAGTCTCCAAAGGCCCAGGGGGAACTATGGCTACACCTTC. As protein: CASLQRPRGNYGYTF.

The chain has TRBV12-3 or TRBV12-4 and TRBJ2-5; D assignment may be TRBD1 or TRBD2 (5 bases each). The CDR3 has 16 residues. V lost 4 bases, J lost 3 bases, and 18 bases lay in between. The chain's CDR3 is CASSCPYPGPKETQYF. For the CDR3, the DNA is TGTGCCAGCAGTTGTCCCTATCCGGGACCTAAAGAGACCCAGTACTTC.

V usage is TRBV6-1 and J usage is TRBJ2-7; no firm D call. V gave up 6 bases and J gave up 2 bases, with 8 bases separating them. Per germline, CDR1 MNHNS and CDR2 SASEGT. This CDR3 is built from 12 residues. The CDR3 region has the DNA TGTGCCAGCAGCGAAAGACCCTACGAGCAGTACTTC. The encoded protein is CASSERPYEQYF.

This chain uses TRBV4-3 with TRBJ2-1, with a weak D call TRBD2 (5 bases). Germline V gene lookup returns CDR1 LGHNA and CDR2 YSLEER. V shed 3 bases and J shed 12 bases, with 15 bases lying between them. The CDR3 covers 13 residues. The CDR3 reads CASSQTTSNRQFF. CDR3 coding DNA: TGCGCCAGCAGCCAGACTACTAGTAATCGGCAGTTCTTC.

This clonotype appeared a few times. V gene TRBV7-6 combines with J gene TRBJ2-3; 7 nucleotides match TRBD2. Germline V gives CDR1 SGHVS, CDR2 FNYEAQ. Trimming removed 3 bases from V and 0 bases from J; junction bases left unmatched: 6. The CDR3 is 16 amino acids. The CDR3 loop is CASSFKRGLSTDTQYF. The CDR3, as DNA: TGTGCCAGCAGCTTCAAGCGGGGTCTTAGCACAGATACGCAGTATTTT.

This clonotype was seen only a few times. The gene calls are TRBV6-2 or TRBV6-3 and TRBJ2-7; 7 nucleotides agree with TRBD1. There are 15 residues in the CDR3. After removal of 2 bases from V and 4 bases from J, the junction contained 8 bases not matched to a gene. CDR1 and CDR2 (germline): MNHEY, SVGEGT. In DNA, the CDR3 is TGTGCCAGCAGTTACCCGGACAGGCGGATATACGAGCAGTACTTC. Residues: CASSYPDRRIYEQYF.

CDR3 sequence reads: CASRVTGTEEFF. The DNA of the CDR3 is TGTGCCAGCAGGGTTACCGGGACAGAGGAGTTCTTC. The chain uses TRBV7-2 and TRBJ2-1, with 7 bases lining up with TRBD1. This CDR3 contains 12 residues. Germline V lookup: CDR1 SGHTA, CDR2 FQGNSA. The V gene end was trimmed by 6 bases and the J gene end by 14 bases; junction bases not matched to a gene: 10.

The chain uses TRBV12-3 or TRBV12-4 and TRBJ1-1; 8 bases are shared with TRBD1. The CDR3 has 15 amino acids. The trim removed 6 bases at V and 1 base at J, leaving 7 bases unmatched. CDR3 amino acids: CASRPMTGENTEAFF. CDR3 nucleotide sequence: TGTGCCAGCAGGCCCATGACAGGGGAGAACACTGAAGCTTTCTTT.

The genes are TRBV7-2 and TRBJ2-3; 11 bases line up with TRBD2. Germline V gene data show CDR1 as SGHTA and CDR2 as FQGNSA. After removal of 1 base from V and 3 bases from J, the junction contained 3 bases not matched to a gene. There are 16 residues in the CDR3. The CDR3 spells CASSLVLAGGTDTQYF. In DNA form, the CDR3 reads TGTGCCAGCAGCTTAGTGCTAGCGGGGGGAACAGATACGCAGTATTTT.

The chain recombines TRBV6-1 with TRBJ1-1, with D perhaps matching TRBD1 (5 bases). The CDR3 is made up of 14 amino acids. V lost 2 bases and J lost 4, with 11 bases in between. Germline V gene sequence: CDR1 MNHNS, CDR2 SASEGT. The CDR3 spells CASSEYEGITEAFF. The CDR3 bases are TGTGCCAGCAGTGAATATGAGGGGATCACTGAAGCTTTCTTT.

This clonotype was observed a few times. CDR3 nucleotides: TGTGCCAGCAGCTTAGACAGGGACACAGATACGCAGTATTTT. It translates to CASSLDRDTDTQYF. The J gene is TRBJ2-3, the V gene TRBV7-8; a possible D gene is TRBD1 (6 bases). CDR1 is SGHVS and CDR2 is FQNEAQ in the germline V gene. The ends were cut back, 1 base at V and 2 bases at J, with 7 bases in the middle. CDR3 length: 14 amino acids. Combining the CDR3 with reference TRBV7-8 and TRBJ2-3 gives the whole variable domain GAGVSQSPRYKVAKRGQDVALRCDPISGHVSLFWYQQALGQGPEFLTYFQNEAQLDKSGLPSDRFFAERPEGSVSTLKIQRTQQEDSAVYLCASSLDRDTDTQYFGPGTRLTVL.

The rearrangement links TRBV7-2 to TRBJ2-7; D remains unclear. Trimming removed 2 bases from V and 3 bases from J, with 8 bases in between. The CDR3 loop spans 13 amino acids. Germline CDR1 is SGHTA and CDR2 is FQGNSA. The CDR3 DNA follows: TGTGCCAGCAGCTTACAGACAAGCTACGAGCAGTACTTC. It codes for CASSLQTSYEQYF.

This clonotype was counted a few times. The chain couples TRBV7-6 to TRBJ2-5; 8 bases line up with TRBD1. The CDR3 loop spans 13 amino acids. CDR1 SGHVS and CDR2 FNYEAQ come from the germline V gene. The trim removed 4 bases at V and 5 bases at J, leaving 3 bases unmatched. The CDR3 reads CASSSRGPETQYF. DNA for the CDR3: TGTGCCAGCAGCTCCAGGGGGCCGGAGACCCAGTACTTC.

The V gene is TRBV7-2, the J gene TRBJ2-2; TRBD2 might be the D (6 bases). Trimming took 1 base from V and 1 from J, leaving 16 bases between them. This CDR3 is 18 amino acids long. Germline V gene lookup returns CDR1 SGHTA and CDR2 FQGNSA. The CDR3 DNA follows: TGTGCCAGCAGCTTAGGACTCATCTGGCGGGAGAACACCGGGGAGCTGTTTTTT. It is translated as CASSLGLIWRENTGELFF.

The V and J genes are TRBV27 and TRBJ2-7, with D perhaps TRBD2 (5 bases). Deletions cut 6 bases from V and 0 bases from J, with 18 bases between. The CDR3 totals 16 residues. Germline-derived CDR1 and CDR2 are MNHEY and SMNVEV (reference sequence). CDR3 amino acids: CASSPEGQDSSYEQYF. The CDR3 bases are TGTGCCAGCAGCCCTGAGGGCCAGGATAGCTCCTACGAGCAGTACTTC.

This clonotype was counted between two and nine times. The chain links TRBV12-3 or TRBV12-4 to TRBJ1-2; D is unresolved. Trimming left V 4 bases short and J 0 bases short, with 3 bases between. The CDR3 totals 12 residues. This chain's CDR3 is CASSSTNYGYTF. CDR3 nucleotides: TGTGCCAGCAGTTCGACTAACTATGGCTACACCTTC.

The chain is built from TRBV10-3 and TRBJ2-1; no clear D. V shed 0 bases and J shed 6 bases, with 6 bases lying between them. In germline, CDR1 is ENHRY, CDR2 SYGVKD. This CDR3 has 13 amino acids. The CDR3 sequence is CAISESAPNEQFF. DNA of the CDR3: TGTGCCATCAGTGAGTCGGCCCCCAATGAGCAGTTCTTC.

V gene TRBV4-1 combines with J gene TRBJ2-5; perhaps TRBD2 as D (6 bases). Deletions cut 4 bases from V and 4 bases from J, with 13 bases between. Germline assignment: CDR1 MGHRA and CDR2 YSYEKL. This CDR3 has 14 amino acids. Here the CDR3 reads CASSLTGLAETQYF. The CDR3 region has the DNA TGCGCCAGCAGCCTGACGGGACTCGCAGAGACCCAGTACTTC.

The table lists this clonotype with a few counts. The gene calls are TRBV7-2 and TRBJ2-7, with 11 bases aligning to TRBD2. The CDR3 covers 16 residues. From germline, CDR1 is SGHTA and CDR2 FQGNSA. J lost 4 bases, V lost 2 bases, and 7 bases had no gene match. CDR3 sequence: CASSLSLAGGGYEQYF. CDR3 DNA: TGTGCCAGCAGCTTAAGCCTAGCGGGAGGAGGTTACGAGCAGTACTTC.

This chain uses TRBV19 with TRBJ1-4; D is unclear. V was shortened by 5 bases and J by 8 bases, with 18 bases between the two germline ends. The germline V gene has CDR1 LNHDA and CDR2 SQIVND (reference sequence). The CDR3 spans 15 residues. The DNA of the CDR3 is TGTGCCAGTAGTGCTTACCGGGATGTGGAAGAAAAACTGTTTTTT. Translated: CASSAYRDVEEKLFF.

This clonotype showed up just a few times. V usage is TRBV10-3 and J usage is TRBJ1-2; no firm D call. Trimming left V 2 bases short and J 4 bases short, with 8 bases between. The germline CDR1 and CDR2 sequences are ENHRY and SYGVKD. The CDR3 runs to 13 residues. CDR3 sequence (DNA): TGTGCCATCAGTGAGGGAGACTTCTATGGCTACACCTTC. It encodes CAISEGDFYGYTF.

This clonotype is deemed medium-sized. This chain links TRBV7-6 with TRBJ2-6; D unresolved. V was pared by 3 bases and J by 0 bases, with 6 bases between. This CDR3 has 15 amino acids. Germline values: CDR1 SGHVS, CDR2 FNYEAQ. CDR3 sequence: CASSFMHSGANVLTF. The CDR3 DNA follows: TGTGCCAGCAGCTTTATGCACTCTGGGGCCAACGTCCTGACTTTC.

The sample holds a few counts of this clonotype. The chain joins TRBV7-8 to TRBJ2-7, with 9 bases that match TRBD1. Trimming cost V 4 bases and J 4 bases; bases outside gene matches: 5. CDR1 and CDR2 from the germline V gene are SGHVS and FQNEAQ. This CDR3 region has 14 residues. The DNA for the CDR3 is TGTGCCAGCAGCTCCGGGACAGGGTTTTACGAGCAGTACTTC. Amino acids: CASSSGTGFYEQYF. Variable domain in full (rest from reference TRBV7-8 and TRBJ2-7): GAGVSQSPRYKVAKRGQDVALRCDPISGHVSLFWYQQALGQGPEFLTYFQNEAQLDKSGLPSDRFFAERPEGSVSTLKIQRTQQEDSAVYLCASSSGTGFYEQYFGPGTRLTVT.

This clonotype was seen repeatedly, ten times or more. The V call is TRBV27, the J call TRBJ2-1, with TRBD2 matching over 7 bases. The CDR3 has 15 amino acids. Trimming at V came to 6 bases and at J to 3 bases, leaving 8 bases not matched to a gene. CDR1 MNHEY and CDR2 SMNVEV come from the germline V gene (reference sequence). The DNA of the CDR3 is TGTGCCAGCAGGGTCCTGGGAGGGAGCTACAATGAGCAGTTCTTC. Protein: CASRVLGGSYNEQFF.